The 30 T cell receptor beta chains below all came from one sample that was sequenced in a study of shared T cell receptors in the human thymus. The repertoire was sequenced with immunoSEQ multiplex PCR; TCRdb's copy has only in-frame clones and lacks some. Here the sample spans approximately 760,000 clones, approximately 83% being singletons. These data were also reused for a study on human thymus T cells.

The sequenced sample consisted of thymocytes. The receptors were gathered from a girl under three years old with a congenital heart defect.

The chain joins TRBV5-1 to TRBJ2-7, with D tentatively TRBD1 (6 bases). V was clipped by 4 bases and J by 3 bases, with 14 bases between them. CDR1 SGHRS and CDR2 YFSETQ come from the germline V gene. CDR3 size: 14 residues. The CDR3 DNA sequence: TGCGCCAGCAGCAGTGGGCAGGGGTTCTACGAGCAGTACTTC. Its translation: CASSSGQGFYEQYF. The full variable domain, completed using reference TRBV5-1 and TRBJ2-7, is KAGVTQTPRYLIKTRGQQVTLSCSPISGHRSVSWYQQTPGQGLQFLFEYFSETQRNKGNFPGRFSGRQFSNSRSEMNVSTLELGDSALYLCASSSGQGFYEQYFGPGTRLTVT.

This chain's CDR3 is CASGCRTGILGNTIYF. The CDR3 coding sequence is TGTGCTAGTGGTTGCCGAACAGGGATCCTAGGAAACACCATATATTTT. The V gene is TRBV12-5, the J gene TRBJ1-3; D may be TRBD1 (6 bases). V gave up 4 bases and J gave up 4 bases, with 17 bases separating them. Germline CDR1 and CDR2: LGHNT and FRNRAP. CDR3 length: 16 residues.

The chain uses TRBV6-5 and TRBJ1-1; D gene ambiguous. Germline V gives CDR1 MNHEY, CDR2 SVGAGI. CDR3 length: 14 residues. Between the trimmed V and J ends, which lost 7 bases and 0 bases, there was a span of 12 bases. The CDR3 reads CASKAGWMNTEAFF. CDR3 sequence (DNA): TGTGCCAGCAAGGCAGGCTGGATGAACACTGAAGCTTTCTTT.

This clone came up a few times. The gene calls are TRBV9 and TRBJ1-2; D is ambiguous. Germline V gene sequence: CDR1 SGDLS, CDR2 YYNGEE. The CDR3 loop spans 14 amino acids. V lost 4 bases and J 0 bases, leaving 10 bases between the germline ends. CDR3 amino acids: CASSPARANYGYTF. CDR3 bases: TGTGCCAGCAGCCCTGCGAGGGCTAACTATGGCTACACCTTC.

J is TRBJ2-1 and V is TRBV15; 7 bases align to TRBD2. This CDR3 is 17 amino acids long. V lost 1 base to trimming and J lost 2 bases; unmatched junction nucleotides: 8. Germline V gene data show CDR1 as LNHNV and CDR2 as YYDKDF (reference sequence). The CDR3 is CATSRARRLAPYNEQFF. CDR3 DNA sequence: TGTGCCACCAGCAGAGCCCGAAGACTAGCCCCCTACAATGAGCAGTTCTTC.

The rearrangement links TRBV4-3 to TRBJ1-4; D possibly corresponds to TRBD1 (6 bases). Looked up from germline, CDR1 is LGHNA and CDR2 is YSLEER. Trimming cost V 2 bases and J 6 bases, with 19 bases left between them. There are 17 residues in the CDR3. CDR3 sequence (DNA): TGCGCCAGCAGCCAACGGGTTCTCGGGACAAAATATGAAAAACTGTTTTTT. The encoded protein is CASSQRVLGTKYEKLFF.

J is TRBJ2-2 and V is TRBV27; TRBD2 matches 11 bases. The trim removed 4 bases at V and 4 bases at J, leaving 14 bases unmatched. Germline V gives CDR1 MNHEY, CDR2 SMNVEV (reference sequence). This CDR3 has 19 amino acids. As DNA, the CDR3 is TGTGCCAGCAGTTGGAATAGCGGGGGGGGCGTTCGGGTCACCGGGGAGCTGTTTTTT. Encoded protein: CASSWNSGGGVRVTGELFF.

The rearrangement links TRBV6-1 to TRBJ2-7; the match to TRBD1 covers 8 bases. With V trimmed by 6 bases and J by 3 bases, 4 bases remained unmatched. Germline V CDR1 and CDR2: MNHNS, SASEGT. The CDR3 contains 13 residues. This CDR3 is CASRTGDGYEQYF. The CDR3 DNA sequence: TGTGCCAGCAGGACAGGGGACGGCTACGAGCAGTACTTC.

This chain connects TRBV15 to TRBJ1-2, with no clear D. The V gene's germline CDR1 is LNHNV and CDR2 YYDKDF (reference sequence). The CDR3 spans 14 residues. Trimming cost V 1 base and J 3 bases, with 9 bases left between them. CDR3 region: CATSRVRGDYGYTF. The CDR3, as DNA: TGTGCCACCAGCAGAGTCAGAGGAGACTATGGCTACACCTTC.

This chain links TRBV18 with TRBJ1-2; TRBD1 is a possible D gene (5 bases). The germline CDR1 and CDR2 sequences are KGHSH and LQKENI. The CDR3 has 16 residues. The V gene lost 3 bases and the J gene lost 5 bases, with 19 bases spanning the gap. The CDR3 sequence: CASSPPTGPLPYGYTF. CDR3 nucleotides: TGTGCCAGCTCACCGCCCACAGGCCCATTACCTTATGGCTACACCTTC.

Notes on this clone: The sample contains more than one DNA sequence encoding this CDR3. The chain has TRBV29-1 and TRBJ1-2; D is possibly TRBD1 (6 bases). The CDR3 consists of 14 residues. Trimming took off 0 bases at V and 3 bases at J, with 11 bases between the two ends. Germline CDR1 reads SQVTM; CDR2 reads ANQGSEA. CDR3 protein: CSVEDRGGDYGYTF. The DNA for the CDR3 is TGCAGCGTTGAAGATCGGGGGGGCGACTATGGCTACACCTTC.

The CDR3 here is CAISESQVYNNEQFF. As DNA, the CDR3 is TGTGCCATCAGTGAGTCCCAGGTATATAACAATGAGCAGTTCTTC. The chain uses TRBV10-3 and TRBJ2-1; D remains ambiguous. This CDR3 has 15 amino acids. Trimming took 0 bases from V and 5 from J, leaving 11 bases between them. Germline V CDR1 and CDR2: ENHRY, SYGVKD.

This chain links TRBV6-1 with TRBJ1-2; unclear D gene. Trimming removed 7 bases at V and 0 bases at J, with 15 bases between. Germline V gene lookup returns CDR1 MNHNS and CDR2 SASEGT. The CDR3 is 15 residues long. As DNA, the CDR3 is TGTGCCAGCAATACACAGTGCGAAACTAACTATGGCTACACCTTC. It translates to CASNTQCETNYGYTF.

In the case of this clone: Other DNA sequences of this sample code for an identical CDR3. J is TRBJ1-6 and V is TRBV9, with TRBD1 matching 8 bases. V was pared by 4 bases and J by 7 bases, with 10 bases of the junction left unmatched. Germline values: CDR1 SGDLS, CDR2 YYNGEE. There are 16 residues in the CDR3. CDR3: CASSTGNTGGNSPLHF. CDR3 nucleotide sequence: TGTGCCAGCAGCACGGGAAACACAGGGGGGAATTCACCCCTCCACTTT.

Only one count was recorded for this clone. The rearrangement uses TRBV5-8 and TRBJ2-1, with 9 bases identical to TRBD1. Germline V gene sequence: CDR1 SGHTS, CDR2 YDEGEE. The CDR3 loop spans 15 amino acids. The junction had 8 bases not matched to a gene; V was cut back by 2 bases and J by 8 bases. CDR3 sequence (DNA): TGTGCCAGCAGCTTCCGGGACAGGGAGATTGATGAGCAGTTCTTC. It translates to CASSFRDREIDEQFF.

The chain is built from TRBV6-1 and TRBJ2-5; D possibly corresponds to TRBD2 (8 bases). The germline CDR1 and CDR2 sequences are MNHNS and SASEGT. This CDR3 has 18 amino acids. V was cut by 4 bases and J by 4 bases, with 25 bases left in between. This CDR3 reads CASSAAGGNSGDRETQYF. The CDR3 region has the DNA TGTGCCAGCAGTGCCGCCGGGGGGAATAGCGGGGACAGAGAGACCCAGTACTTC.

This sequence joins TRBV18 and TRBJ2-5; tentatively, D is TRBD1 (6 bases). V was pared by 2 bases and J by 1 base, with 14 bases between. This CDR3 region has 16 residues. Germline-derived CDR1 and CDR2 are KGHSH and LQKENI. CDR3 loop: CASSPEGHHRQETQYF. The CDR3 DNA sequence: TGTGCCAGCTCACCAGAGGGACACCACCGCCAAGAGACCCAGTACTTC.

This chain joins TRBV4-1 and TRBJ1-5; no clear D. Trimming shortened V by 4 bases and J by 7 bases, and 17 bases separated the two germline ends. The CDR3 has 15 amino acids. The germline CDR1 and CDR2 sequences are MGHRA and YSYEKL. CDR3 sequence reads: CASSPARLQRQPQHF. The DNA for the CDR3 is TGCGCCAGCAGCCCAGCTCGACTCCAAAGGCAGCCCCAGCATTTT.

This chain connects TRBV14 to TRBJ2-5; 7 nucleotides match TRBD2. Germline V gene lookup returns CDR1 SGHDN and CDR2 FVKESK. The CDR3 is made up of 16 amino acids. Losses at the gene ends were 0 bases for V and 0 bases for J; bases not matched to a gene: 4. The CDR3 loop is CASSQDSGSDQETQYF. DNA of the CDR3: TGTGCCAGCAGCCAAGATAGCGGGTCGGACCAAGAGACCCAGTACTTC. Full variable domain (remainder filled in from reference TRBV14 and TRBJ2-5): EAGVTQFPSHSVIEKGQTVTLRCDPISGHDNLYWYRRVMGKEIKFLLHFVKESKQDESGMPNNRFLAERTGGTYSTLKVQPAELEDSGVYFCASSQDSGSDQETQYFGPGTRLLVL.

The chain employs TRBV27 and TRBJ1-6; a weak D match, TRBD1 (6 bases). Trimming pared 7 bases from V and 9 bases from J, leaving 16 bases between. CDR1 and CDR2 from the germline V gene are MNHEY and SMNVEV (reference sequence). This CDR3 contains 14 residues. The CDR3 bases are TGTGCCAGCAACAGGGACGGGGTGCGTTCACCCCTCCACTTT. Its protein product is CASNRDGVRSPLHF.

In its sample, this clone was seen a few times. V is TRBV7-9 and J is TRBJ1-5, with 9 positions matching TRBD1. Germline lookup yields CDR1 SEHNR and CDR2 FQNEAQ (reference sequence). This CDR3 has 19 residues. Trimming at V came to 5 bases and at J to 0 bases, leaving 14 bases not matched to a gene. The CDR3 sequence is CASSIRPGQGMGSNQPQHF. Written as DNA, the CDR3 is TGTGCCAGCAGCATCAGACCGGGACAGGGAATGGGTAGCAATCAGCCCCAGCATTTT.

The rearrangement links TRBV5-6 to TRBJ2-1, with TRBD2 identical over 13 bases. Germline V gives CDR1 SGHDT, CDR2 YYEEEE. V was pared by 2 bases and J by 8 bases, with 7 bases of the junction left unmatched. This CDR3 is built from 16 residues. CDR3 protein: CASSFKLAGGRDEQFF. Here the CDR3 DNA reads TGTGCCAGCAGCTTCAAACTAGCGGGGGGGCGGGATGAGCAGTTCTTC.

CDR3 sequence reads: CASRGNSNQPQHF. The CDR3 DNA sequence: TGTGCCAGTCGAGGAAATAGCAATCAGCCCCAGCATTTT. The J gene is TRBJ1-5, the V gene TRBV19; D is unresolved. Germline CDR1 reads LNHDA; CDR2 reads SQIVND (reference sequence). The V and J ends lost 8 bases and 0 bases respectively, with 8 bases between them. CDR3 size: 13 residues.

The chain uses TRBV6-5 and TRBJ1-2, with 7 bases lining up with TRBD1. Germline lookup yields CDR1 MNHEY and CDR2 SVGAGI. V shed 5 bases and J 4 bases; nucleotides not matched to a gene: 4. This CDR3 has 13 amino acids. The CDR3 here is CASSGRDSYGYTF. DNA of the CDR3: TGTGCCAGCAGTGGCCGGGACAGCTATGGCTACACCTTC.

The V and J genes are TRBV27 and TRBJ1-2; 7 nucleotides align to TRBD1. With V trimmed by 0 bases and J by 5 bases, 12 bases remained unmatched. The germline V gene has CDR1 MNHEY and CDR2 SMNVEV (reference sequence). The CDR3 is made up of 17 amino acids. DNA of the CDR3: TGTGCCAGCAGTTTATCGTGGTCGTCCAGGGGGGAATATGGCTACACCTTC. As protein: CASSLSWSSRGEYGYTF.

The chain combines TRBV27 with TRBJ1-1; D is unclear. CDR1 and CDR2 (germline): MNHEY, SMNVEV (reference sequence). The CDR3 consists of 13 residues. Trimming cost V 6 bases and J 3 bases, with 11 bases left between them. CDR3 loop: CASRRIGDTEAFF. The CDR3 DNA sequence: TGTGCCAGCAGGCGAATCGGGGACACTGAAGCTTTCTTT.

The V call is TRBV2, the J call TRBJ2-7; D remains ambiguous. Between the trimmed V and J ends, which lost 2 bases and 4 bases, there was a span of 18 bases. Per the germline V gene, CDR1 is SNHLY and CDR2 is FYNNEI. This CDR3 comprises 16 residues. CDR3 in DNA: TGTGCCAGCAGTGAACACTATGGGTCACACTTTTACGAGCAGTACTTC. This translates into CASSEHYGSHFYEQYF.

This clone has a handful of counts. The chain has TRBV4-1 and TRBJ1-2, with 7 positions matching TRBD1. V lost 4 bases and J lost 4; bases outside the gene matches: 21. The CDR3 runs 19 residues. The germline V gene encodes CDR1 MGHRA and CDR2 YSYEKL. CDR3 residues: CASSPEGNKGAHGCYGYTF. The CDR3 DNA reads as TGCGCCAGCAGCCCAGAGGGAAATAAGGGGGCGCATGGATGCTATGGCTACACCTTC.

The chain uses TRBV4-1 and TRBJ2-3; 8 positions match TRBD2. Germline values: CDR1 MGHRA, CDR2 YSYEKL. The junction had 5 bases not matched to a gene; V was cut back by 0 bases and J by 6 bases. CDR3 size: 15 residues. DNA for the CDR3: TGCGCCAGCAGCCAAGAACAGCGGGGGCAGGATACGCAGTATTTT. Protein product: CASSQEQRGQDTQYF.

V gene TRBV6-5 combines with J gene TRBJ1-6; no firm D call. The germline gives CDR1 MNHEY, CDR2 SVGAGI. The CDR3 runs to 15 residues. The V end was cut by 4 bases, the J end by 4 bases, with 11 bases between. The CDR3 sequence: CASSFKAAYNSPLHF. The CDR3 DNA sequence: TGTGCCAGCAGTTTTAAAGCCGCATATAATTCACCCCTCCACTTT.